This T cell receptor (beta chain) is from a study of shared clonotypes between healthy human individuals (dated by TCRdb to the early 2020s). Regarding the study in general: Three men and a couple of women, aged 18 to 49 years, made up the cohort. For each donor, CD4 naive and CD4 memory were each run on three plates, CD8 naive on two plates, and CD8 memory on one plate. To estimate repertoire size and how much clonotype sharing occurs between individuals, the study deeply sequenced the blood TCR repertoires of several healthy adults. Libraries were prepared and TCR repertoires were sequenced by different laboratories using diverse techniques, in order to increase sequencing depth and limit assay-specific biases. Leukapheresis yielded between about 0.85 and 9 billion PBMCs per donor.

The donors were healthy, HIV-negative adults who had no recently reported acute infections or vaccinations. Every donor was a Caucasian adult living in Nashville, Tennessee, USA. CD4+ T cells were enriched through magnetic negative selection, after which naive cells were positively selected on CD45RA and the remaining negative fraction served as the memory subset. Blood was obtained by leukapheresis, after which PBMCs were separated by Ficoll-Histopaque density gradient centrifugation and cryopreserved in liquid nitrogen vapor phase. Analytical flow cytometry was used to check the purity and quantity of every magnetically sorted T cell population. From each sorted fraction, genomic DNA was isolated and quantified by UV absorbance on a Nanodrop 2000c. Concerning this clone: Its antigen is not yet known. No base quality values were provided; no much bigger clone lies one nucleotide off.

TCR CDR3 regions were amplified from genomic DNA by multiplex PCR using the deep immunoSEQ assay. Extracted genomic DNA from each cell subset was spread evenly across all wells of several immunoSEQ 96-well plates, with each plate serving as a replicate. For sorted subsets, about 220 ng of genomic DNA, equivalent to roughly 30,000 T cell genomes, went into each replicate PCR. The purified libraries were quantified using a Qubit 3.0 fluorometer, sized with a Bioanalyzer 2100, and then quantified again using the KAPA Library Quantification kit. Each immunoSEQ 96-well plate was sequenced on its own single-read 150-cycle Illumina NextSeq 550 flow cell. The authors' pipeline ran thus. Because only junctional sequences without quality scores were contained in the immunoSEQ output, filtering matching that applied to full-length reads could not be performed. Sequences were annotated with PyIR, a Python wrapper for IgBLAST v1.9, and V/J genes and CDR3 were assigned using IMGT germline references. Any read was removed if the V/J assignment was weak (E-value above 1e-6), the CDR3 was missing, or the read contained stop codons, out-of-frame junctions, or ambiguous translated residues. V3J clonotypes were defined as sequences sharing the same inferred V gene, J gene, and CDR3 amino acid sequence. To compute the percentage overlap between repertoires, the number of shared unique clonotypes was divided by the size of the smaller repertoire. RTK rarefaction, the Chao1 estimator, and Recon v2.1 estimates of unobserved clonotypes were used to assess repertoire richness. For all TCRbeta clonotypes obtained by the gDNA method from a few donors, generation probabilities were computed with OLGA. In its TCRdb copy, this immuneACCESS table keeps in-frame sequences only and misses some clones. Where compared with another copy, unresolved V genes explain less than half of these, and the others have no known cause. That table furnishes V, J and clone size, whereas the DNA furnished D and trimming. This sample is represented by a few million clones; 90% to 95% of them were singletons. Clones ranked in the top ten supply 0.39% of the sample.

V is shortened by 1 base, J by 4 bases, and the region joining them spans 14 bases. The CDR3 spans 17 residues, from the cysteine through the phenylalanine. CDR3 DNA is the only sequence kept; it has 51 bases, read in frame from the first base. The germline V gene specifies SGHTA as CDR1 and FQGNSA as CDR2. Summary of the overall study and its limitations: Across a handful of donors, approximately 5% of naive CD4, roughly 3.3% of naive CD8, roughly 2.3% of memory CD4, and roughly 0.4% of memory CD8 clonotypes were shared. Incomplete sequencing was indicated by rarefaction of sorted-subset datasets, despite the large sequencing depth. The small number of donors limited the genetic and exposure-history diversity represented. Pairwise subsampling led to the expectation that sequencing depth would affect the degree of clonotype sharing among donors. Sampling was restricted to blood, and TCR repertoires in tissues likely differ from the TCR repertoires found in blood. Naive subsets generally had larger estimated clonotype richness than memory subsets did. Compared with non-shared clonotypes, clonotypes shared by all four sorted-subset donors had higher generation probabilities.

Recombination connected TRBV7-2 to TRBJ2-6; the D gene assignment is ambiguous. The origin of this receptor is a man younger than 35 in good health. Some clones in this sample may be carry-over from other donors' samples. The sample consisted of naive CD4+ T cells from PBMCs. The sample's cell subset or site label is to be understood as: CD45RA+ positively selected. The DNA sequence reads TGTGCCAGCAGCTTAGTTCAACCCGGGTTCGGGGCCAACGTCCTGACTTTC. Its translation reads: CASSLVQPGFGANVLTF.